This T cell receptor beta chain was identified during a study of cytotoxic CD8 clonotypes in ibrutinib-treated CLL. V lost 4 bases and J lost 6; bases outside the gene matches: 10. The germline V gene encodes CDR1 LGHNA and CDR2 YNFKEQ. The CDR3 has 15 amino acids. This clone occurred a few times. Assay: immunoSEQ multiplex PCR; the TCRdb copy retains only in-frame clones and omits some. The table lists just over 200,000 clones, roughly 65% of them singletons. Here the sequenced sample was PBMCs, taken after 12 months of ibrutinib treatment. The chain couples TRBV4-2 to TRBJ2-7; TRBD1 agrees at 9 bases. The receptor comes from a human donor with chronic lymphocytic leukemia. CDR3 DNA sequence: TGTGCCAGCAGCCTAACGGACAGGGGCCTAGGCGAGCAGTACTTC. It codes for CASSLTDRGLGEQYF.